The clone carrying this T cell receptor beta chain was seen a few times. TCRdb reanalysed the 5' RACE reads using MiXCR and keeps one entry per CDR3 protein. Here the sample spans around 200,000 distinct CDR3 sequences, around 30% being singletons. The sample originates from a study of T-cell memory formation after mild COVID-19. CDR3 length equals 13 residues. Germline CDR1 is SQVTM and CDR2 is ANQGSEA. With 1 base removed from V and 7 bases from J, the gap between germline ends came to 14 bases. The V call is TRBV29-1, the J call TRBJ2-7, with D possibly matching TRBD2 (5 bases). This clonotype was sampled from an adult woman who had mild COVID-19 (a few samples of this study predate the infection). Cell type and time point are not known. The sample was PBMCs or a T cell subset sorted from them (not recorded which). The CDR3 protein is CSVEVLGSGEQYF. In DNA, the CDR3 is TGCAGCGTTGAAGTCTTAGGGAGTGGTGAGCAGTACTTC.